Described below is a single T cell receptor (beta chain) sequence and its context. The repertoire was sequenced with immunoSEQ multiplex PCR; TCRdb's copy has only in-frame clones and lacks some. The data contain tens of thousands of clones, 93% of them singletons. This record comes from a study of T cell changes during pregnancy in multiple sclerosis. Trimming at V came to 5 bases and at J to 6 bases, leaving 4 bases not matched to a gene. CDR1 is SQVTM and CDR2 is ANQGSEA in the germline V gene. The CDR3 is 14 amino acids. The TCR was taken from a female donor with multiple sclerosis, enrolled in a pregnancy study. The rearrangement uses TRBV29-1 and TRBJ2-1, with 13 nucleotides matching TRBD2. Specimen: peripheral blood, collected after pregnancy. Here the CDR3 reads CSVTGTSGINEQFF. The DNA for the CDR3 is TGCAGCGTTACCGGGACTAGCGGGATCAATGAGCAGTTCTTC.